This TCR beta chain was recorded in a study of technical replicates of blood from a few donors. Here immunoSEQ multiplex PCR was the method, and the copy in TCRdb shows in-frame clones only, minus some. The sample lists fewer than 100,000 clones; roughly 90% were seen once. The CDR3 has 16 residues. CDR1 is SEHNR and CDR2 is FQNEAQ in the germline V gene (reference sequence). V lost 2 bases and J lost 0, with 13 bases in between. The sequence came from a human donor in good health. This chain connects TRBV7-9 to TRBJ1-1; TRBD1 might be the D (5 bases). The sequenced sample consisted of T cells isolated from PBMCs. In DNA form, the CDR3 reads TGTGCCAGCAGCTTACCATCGAAGGGGATGAACACTGAAGCTTTCTTT. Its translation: CASSLPSKGMNTEAFF. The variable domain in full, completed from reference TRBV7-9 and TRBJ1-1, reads DTGVSQNPRHKITKRGQNVTFRCDPISEHNRLYWYRQTLGQGPEFLTYFQNEAQLEKSRLLSDRFSAERPKGSFSTLEIQRTEQGDSAMYLCASSLPSKGMNTEAFFGQGTRLTVV.